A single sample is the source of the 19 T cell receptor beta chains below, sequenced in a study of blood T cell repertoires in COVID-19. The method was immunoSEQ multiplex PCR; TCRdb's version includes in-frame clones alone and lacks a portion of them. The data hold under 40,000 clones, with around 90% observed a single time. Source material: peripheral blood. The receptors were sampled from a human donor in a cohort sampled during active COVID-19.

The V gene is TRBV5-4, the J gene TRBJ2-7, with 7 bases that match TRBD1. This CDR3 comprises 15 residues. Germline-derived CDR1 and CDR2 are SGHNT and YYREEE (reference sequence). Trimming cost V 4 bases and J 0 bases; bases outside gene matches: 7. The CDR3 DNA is TGTGCCAGCAGCGAGGGACAGCTGGTCTCCTACGAGCAGTACTTC. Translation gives CASSEGQLVSYEQYF. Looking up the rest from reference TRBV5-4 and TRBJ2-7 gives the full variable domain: ETGVTQSPTHLIKTRGQQVTLRCSSQSGHNTVSWYQQALGQGPQFIFQYYREEENGRGNFPPRFSGLQFPNYSSELNVNALELDDSALYLCASSEGQLVSYEQYFGPGTRLTVT.

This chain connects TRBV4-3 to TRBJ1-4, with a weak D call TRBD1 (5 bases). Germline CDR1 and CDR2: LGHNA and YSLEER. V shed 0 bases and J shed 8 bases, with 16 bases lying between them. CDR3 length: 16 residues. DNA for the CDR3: TGCGCCAGCAGCCAAGATTGGGCAACAAGGGGCGAAAAACTGTTTTTT. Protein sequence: CASSQDWATRGEKLFF.

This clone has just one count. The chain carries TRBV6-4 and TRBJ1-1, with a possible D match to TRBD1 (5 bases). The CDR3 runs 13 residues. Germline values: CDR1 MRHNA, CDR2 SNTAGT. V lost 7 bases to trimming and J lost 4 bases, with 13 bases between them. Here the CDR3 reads CASIGEVGTEAFF. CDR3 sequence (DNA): TGTGCCAGCATAGGGGAGGTAGGCACTGAAGCTTTCTTT.

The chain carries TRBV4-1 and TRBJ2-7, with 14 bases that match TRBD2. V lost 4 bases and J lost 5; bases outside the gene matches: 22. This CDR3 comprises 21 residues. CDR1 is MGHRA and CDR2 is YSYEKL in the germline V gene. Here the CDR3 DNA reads TGCGCCAGCAGCCTAAGAGTCTCAGGGACTAGCGGGGGCCAAAGGGGGAACGAGCAGTACTTC. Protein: CASSLRVSGTSGGQRGNEQYF.

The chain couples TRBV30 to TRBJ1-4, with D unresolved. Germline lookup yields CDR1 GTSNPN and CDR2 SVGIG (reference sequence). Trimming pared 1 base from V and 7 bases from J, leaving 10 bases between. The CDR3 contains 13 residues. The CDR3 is CAWSGAGIEKLFF. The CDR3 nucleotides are TGTGCCTGGAGTGGGGCCGGGATTGAAAAACTGTTTTTT.

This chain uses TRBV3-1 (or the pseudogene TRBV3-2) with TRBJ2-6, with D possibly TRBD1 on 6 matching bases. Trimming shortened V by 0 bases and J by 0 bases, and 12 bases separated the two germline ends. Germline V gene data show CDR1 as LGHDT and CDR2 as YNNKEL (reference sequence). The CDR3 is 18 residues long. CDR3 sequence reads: CASSQEGAQRSGANVLTF. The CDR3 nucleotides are TGTGCCAGCAGCCAAGAGGGGGCGCAACGCTCTGGGGCCAACGTCCTGACTTTC.

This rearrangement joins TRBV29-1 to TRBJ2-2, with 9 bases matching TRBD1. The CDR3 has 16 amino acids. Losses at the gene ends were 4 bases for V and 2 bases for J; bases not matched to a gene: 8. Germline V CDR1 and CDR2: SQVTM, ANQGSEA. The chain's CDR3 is CSVGRGTGPNTGELFF. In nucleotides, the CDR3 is TGCAGCGTTGGGAGAGGGACAGGGCCAAACACCGGGGAGCTGTTTTTT.

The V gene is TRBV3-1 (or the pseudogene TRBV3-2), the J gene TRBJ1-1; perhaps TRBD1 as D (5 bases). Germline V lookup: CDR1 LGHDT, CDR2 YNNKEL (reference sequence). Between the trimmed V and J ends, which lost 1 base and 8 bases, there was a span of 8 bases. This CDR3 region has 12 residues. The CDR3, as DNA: TGTGCCAGCAGCCAAGGTCCAGGGGAAGCTTTCTTT. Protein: CASSQGPGEAFF.

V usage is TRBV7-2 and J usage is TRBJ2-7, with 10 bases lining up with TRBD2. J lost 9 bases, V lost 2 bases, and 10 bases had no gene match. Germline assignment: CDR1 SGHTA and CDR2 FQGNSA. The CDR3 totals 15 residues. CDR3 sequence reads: CASSLRASGREVQYF. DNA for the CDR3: TGTGCCAGCAGCTTACGGGCTAGCGGGAGAGAGGTGCAGTACTTC.

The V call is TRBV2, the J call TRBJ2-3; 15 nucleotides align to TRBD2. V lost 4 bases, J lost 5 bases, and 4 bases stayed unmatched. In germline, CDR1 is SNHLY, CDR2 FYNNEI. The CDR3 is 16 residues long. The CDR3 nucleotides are TGTGCCAGCAGTGCGGGACTAGCGGGAGGATTAGATACGCAGTATTTT. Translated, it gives CASSAGLAGGLDTQYF. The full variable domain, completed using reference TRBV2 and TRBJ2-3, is EPEVTQTPSHQVTQMGQEVILRCVPISNHLYFYWYRQILGQKVEFLVSFYNNEISEKSEIFDDQFSVERPDGSNFTLKIRSTKLEDSAMYFCASSAGLAGGLDTQYFGPGTRLTVL.

The CDR3 loop is CASSIVQGYSNQPQHF. CDR3 nucleotides: TGTGCCAGTAGTATAGTCCAGGGGTATAGCAATCAGCCCCAGCATTTT. The rearrangement links TRBV19 to TRBJ1-5, with TRBD1 as a possible D gene (6 bases). The CDR3 contains 16 residues. V shed 1 base and J shed 0 bases, with 10 bases lying between them. Germline V CDR1 and CDR2: LNHDA, SQIVND (reference sequence).

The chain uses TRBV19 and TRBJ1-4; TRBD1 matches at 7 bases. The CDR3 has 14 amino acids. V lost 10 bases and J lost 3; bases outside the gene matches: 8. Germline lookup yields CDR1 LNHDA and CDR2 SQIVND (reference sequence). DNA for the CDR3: TGTGCCACCGAGGGGGCGGCAGCTAATGAAAAACTGTTTTTT. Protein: CATEGAAANEKLFF.

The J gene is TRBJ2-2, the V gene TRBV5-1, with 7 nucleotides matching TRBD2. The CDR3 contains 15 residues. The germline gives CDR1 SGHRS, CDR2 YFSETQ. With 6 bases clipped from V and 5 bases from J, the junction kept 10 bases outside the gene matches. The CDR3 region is CASTARAGETGELFF. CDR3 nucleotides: TGCGCCAGCACCGCTCGGGCGGGGGAAACCGGGGAGCTGTTTTTT. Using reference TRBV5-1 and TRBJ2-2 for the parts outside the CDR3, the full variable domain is KAGVTQTPRYLIKTRGQQVTLSCSPISGHRSVSWYQQTPGQGLQFLFEYFSETQRNKGNFPGRFSGRQFSNSRSEMNVSTLELGDSALYLCASTARAGETGELFFGEGSRLTVL.

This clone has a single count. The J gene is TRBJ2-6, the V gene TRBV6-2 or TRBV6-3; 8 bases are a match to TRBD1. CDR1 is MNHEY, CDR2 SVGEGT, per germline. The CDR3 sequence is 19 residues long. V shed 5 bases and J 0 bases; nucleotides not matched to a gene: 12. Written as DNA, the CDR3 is TGTGCCAGCAGTGGACGTACCGGGACAGGTACCTCTGGGGCCAACGTCCTGACTTTC. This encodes CASSGRTGTGTSGANVLTF.

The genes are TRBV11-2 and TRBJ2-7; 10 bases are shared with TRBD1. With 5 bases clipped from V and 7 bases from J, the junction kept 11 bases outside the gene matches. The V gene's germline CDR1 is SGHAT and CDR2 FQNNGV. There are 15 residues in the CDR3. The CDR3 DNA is TGTGCCAGCAGCCAACTAGGAGACAGGGGGCGAGAGCAGTACTTC. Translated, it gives CASSQLGDRGREQYF. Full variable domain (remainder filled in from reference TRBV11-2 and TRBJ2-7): EAGVAQSPRYKIIEKRQSVAFWCNPISGHATLYWYQQILGQGPKLLIQFQNNGVVDDSQLPKDRFSAERLKGVDSTLKIQPAKLEDSAVYLCASSQLGDRGREQYFGPGTRLTVT.

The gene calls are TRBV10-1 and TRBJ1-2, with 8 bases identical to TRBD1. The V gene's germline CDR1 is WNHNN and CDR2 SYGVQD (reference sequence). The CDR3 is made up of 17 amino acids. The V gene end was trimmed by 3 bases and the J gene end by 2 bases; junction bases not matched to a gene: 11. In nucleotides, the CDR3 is TGCGCCAGCAGTGATACCCGGACAGGGAAGAACAACTATGGCTACACCTTC. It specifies CASSDTRTGKNNYGYTF.

The CDR3 spells CAWSVTPDQETQYF. CDR3 DNA sequence: TGTGCCTGGAGTGTAACCCCGGACCAAGAGACCCAGTACTTC. V usage is TRBV30 and J usage is TRBJ2-5; D uncertain. CDR3 size: 14 residues. From germline, CDR1 is GTSNPN and CDR2 SVGIG (reference sequence). V was cut by 0 bases and J by 0 bases, with 8 bases left in between.

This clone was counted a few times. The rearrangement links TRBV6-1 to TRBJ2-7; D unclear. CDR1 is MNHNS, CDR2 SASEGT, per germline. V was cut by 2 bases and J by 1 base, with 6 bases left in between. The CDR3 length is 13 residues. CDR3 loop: CASSELESYEQYF. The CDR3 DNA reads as TGTGCCAGCAGTGAATTGGAGTCCTACGAGCAGTACTTC.

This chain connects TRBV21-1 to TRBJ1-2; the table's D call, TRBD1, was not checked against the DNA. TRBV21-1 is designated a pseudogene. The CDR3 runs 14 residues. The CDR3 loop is CASSHTGGSYGYTF. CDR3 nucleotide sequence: TGTGCCAGCAGCCATACAGGGGGCAGCTATGGCTACACCTTC.